What follows are 31 T cell receptor beta chains derived from one specimen sequenced in a study of OX40 agonist ivuxolimab in advanced cancers. Produced via immunoSEQ multiplex PCR; TCRdb's table is partial and in-frame only. Of about 27,000 clones listed, 75% to 85% were seen once; the top ten hold around a fifth. The starting material was CD4+ or CD8+ T cells sorted from blood, obtained in a trial of the OX40 agonist ivuxolimab. The receptors come from an adult with an advanced solid tumor such as melanoma, head and neck, liver or kidney cancer.

CDR3 residues: CASSLRGGAKTEAFF. The CDR3 DNA is TGTGCCAGCAGTTTAAGGGGGGGCGCTAAGACTGAAGCTTTCTTT. The J gene is TRBJ1-1, the V gene TRBV27; a possible D gene is TRBD1 (6 bases). V lost 2 bases and J 5 bases, leaving 15 bases between the germline ends. This CDR3 has 15 residues. Germline loops: CDR1 MNHEY, CDR2 SMNVEV (reference sequence).

V usage is TRBV13 and J usage is TRBJ2-4, with D perhaps TRBD2 (5 bases). CDR1 PRHDT and CDR2 FYEKMQ come from the germline V gene (reference sequence). V lost 5 bases and J lost 0, with 11 bases in between. The CDR3 sequence is 15 residues long. CDR3 in amino acids: CASSIQLEAKNIQYF. DNA of the CDR3: TGTGCCAGCAGCATTCAACTAGAAGCCAAAAACATTCAGTACTTC.

The chain recombines TRBV28 with TRBJ1-5; D gene ambiguous. Germline assignment: CDR1 MDHEN and CDR2 SYDVKM. CDR3 length: 13 residues. V lost 2 bases, J lost 2 bases, and 4 bases lay in between. CDR3 nucleotide sequence: TGTGCCAGCAGTTTAGGCCGCAATCAGCCCCAGCATTTT. This encodes CASSLGRNQPQHF.

This clone is medium-sized by share. The chain has TRBV6-4 and TRBJ2-2; possibly TRBD1 or TRBD2 for D (5 bases each). CDR3 length: 13 residues. V lost 5 bases and J 7 bases, leaving 11 bases between the germline ends. Germline values: CDR1 MRHNA, CDR2 SNTAGT. The CDR3 region has the DNA TGTGCCAGCAGTTTGGGGGAGAACGGGGAGCTGTTTTTT. It is translated as CASSLGENGELFF.

The V call is TRBV4-2, the J call TRBJ2-7; TRBD1 agrees at 7 bases. There are 16 residues in the CDR3. V was clipped by 0 bases and J by 1 base; unmatched bases: 6. Germline CDR1 reads LGHNA; CDR2 reads YNFKEQ. In DNA form, the CDR3 reads TGTGCCAGCAGCCAAGAGGGAAGGGGGCCATCCTACGAGCAGTACTTC. It encodes CASSQEGRGPSYEQYF.

V and J are TRBV4-1 and TRBJ2-7; D not certain. The CDR3 extends over 12 amino acids. Germline V lookup: CDR1 MGHRA, CDR2 YSYEKL. Trimming took 3 bases from V and 7 from J, leaving 10 bases between them. The CDR3 loop is CASSQYPTEQYF. As DNA, the CDR3 is TGCGCCAGCAGCCAGTACCCTACAGAGCAGTACTTC.

The gene calls are TRBV7-6 and TRBJ2-2, with 7 bases that match TRBD1. This CDR3 is built from 14 residues. From germline, CDR1 is SGHVS and CDR2 FNYEAQ. V trimming: 5 bases; J trimming: 3 bases; junction bases outside the gene matches: 3. Here the CDR3 DNA reads TGTGCCAGCAGCGGTACAGGGGACACCGGGGAGCTGTTTTTT. Amino acid sequence: CASSGTGDTGELFF.

Here the CDR3 reads CASSLTWTRNEQYF. CDR3 sequence (DNA): TGTGCCAGCAGCCTTACTTGGACTAGGAACGAGCAGTACTTC. The rearrangement links TRBV6-5 to TRBJ2-7; TRBD2 agrees at 7 bases. Germline V lookup: CDR1 MNHEY, CDR2 SVGAGI. The CDR3 contains 14 residues. Trimming removed 6 bases from V and 5 bases from J; junction bases left unmatched: 10.

The chain employs TRBV4-3 and TRBJ2-5, with 8 bases matching TRBD2. This CDR3 spans 15 amino acids. Germline V lookup: CDR1 LGHNA, CDR2 YSLEER. With 5 bases clipped from V and 4 bases from J, the junction kept 9 bases outside the gene matches. The CDR3 protein is CASSITGGARETQYF. In DNA, the CDR3 is TGCGCCAGCAGCATCACCGGGGGGGCGAGAGAGACCCAGTACTTC.

This chain connects TRBV7-8 to TRBJ2-1, with D unresolved. V gave up 5 bases and J gave up 2 bases, with 10 bases separating them. The V gene's germline CDR1 is SGHVS and CDR2 FQNEAQ. This CDR3 has 14 amino acids. Written as DNA, the CDR3 is TGTGCCAGCAGCCTTTCGACACCCTACAATGAGCAGTTCTTC. Amino acid sequence: CASSLSTPYNEQFF.

V gene TRBV7-2 combines with J gene TRBJ2-7; possible D gene TRBD2, 6 bases. CDR3 size: 14 residues. Germline V lookup: CDR1 SGHTA, CDR2 FQGNSA. V was trimmed by 1 base and J by 2 bases, leaving 9 bases between them. In nucleotides, the CDR3 is TGTGCCAGCAGCTTAGGGGGGAGGACCTACGAGCAGTACTTC. Translation gives CASSLGGRTYEQYF.

This rearrangement joins TRBV5-6 to TRBJ1-5; D gene uncertain. The length of the CDR3 is 11 residues. Germline V gene data show CDR1 as SGHDT and CDR2 as YYEEEE. Trimming removed 4 bases from V and 9 bases from J, with 8 bases in between. CDR3 in DNA: TGTGCCAGCAGCCCTAGGCGGCCCCAGCATTTT. It specifies CASSPRRPQHF.

Here the CDR3 DNA reads TGTGCCAGCAGACTCAGGATCAGGGGCTATGGCTACACCTTC. It specifies CASRLRIRGYGYTF. The V gene is TRBV28, the J gene TRBJ1-2; D possibly corresponds to TRBD1 (6 bases). Germline V lookup: CDR1 MDHEN, CDR2 SYDVKM. Trimming removed 6 bases from V and 4 bases from J, with 15 bases in between. CDR3 length: 14 amino acids.

The V and J genes are TRBV4-1 and TRBJ2-7, with D possibly being TRBD1 (5 bases). V gave up 0 bases and J gave up 4 bases, with 10 bases separating them. CDR3 size: 14 residues. Germline-derived CDR1 and CDR2 are MGHRA and YSYEKL. CDR3 residues: CASSQDGQGYEQYF. In nucleotides, the CDR3 is TGCGCCAGCAGCCAAGATGGGCAGGGTTACGAGCAGTACTTC.

The chain links TRBV4-1 to TRBJ1-2, with D possibly being TRBD1 (6 bases). With 2 bases removed from V and 1 base from J, the gap between germline ends came to 11 bases. This CDR3 has 15 residues. Germline V CDR1 and CDR2: MGHRA, YSYEKL. Here the CDR3 reads CASSQPDSGNYGYTF. CDR3 DNA sequence: TGCGCCAGCAGCCAACCGGACAGTGGTAACTATGGCTACACCTTC.

This clone is labeled as medium-sized. This chain links TRBV6-1 with TRBJ2-6; D perhaps matches TRBD1 (5 bases). Trimming took 4 bases from V and 3 from J, leaving 10 bases between them. This CDR3 contains 15 residues. Germline V gene sequence: CDR1 MNHNS, CDR2 SASEGT. CDR3 region: CASSATGDGANVLTF. The CDR3 DNA reads as TGTGCCAGCAGTGCCACAGGAGATGGGGCCAACGTCCTGACTTTC.

V gene TRBV29-1 combines with J gene TRBJ2-3; the match to TRBD2 covers 10 bases. The CDR3 is made up of 17 amino acids. Germline V CDR1 and CDR2: SQVTM, ANQGSEA. Unmatched junction bases numbered 7, after V lost 1 base and J lost 0 bases. The CDR3 region is CSVEGLAGVSSTDTQYF. In DNA form, the CDR3 reads TGCAGCGTTGAAGGCCTAGCGGGAGTATCGAGCACAGATACGCAGTATTTT.

The CDR3 bases are TGTGCCAGCAGTTTAGCAGGGGGGGAGACCCAGTACTTC. Residues: CASSLAGGETQYF. The V and J genes are TRBV7-3 and TRBJ2-5, with D perhaps TRBD1 (7 bases). Germline loops: CDR1 SGHTA, CDR2 FQGTGA. The CDR3 totals 13 residues. The V end lost 6 bases, the J end lost 5 bases, and 13 bases lay between the germline ends.

The chain joins TRBV9 to TRBJ1-1; D is unclear. CDR1 and CDR2 from the germline V gene are SGDLS and YYNGEE. V was clipped by 8 bases and J by 5 bases, with 7 bases between them. The CDR3 covers 10 residues. The DNA for the CDR3 is TGTGCCAGGGGGTGGACTGAAGCTTTCTTT. As protein: CARGWTEAFF.

The chain joins TRBV5-6 to TRBJ2-5; D ambiguous. This CDR3 has 12 residues. The germline V gene encodes CDR1 SGHDT and CDR2 YYEEEE. Trimming cost V 4 bases and J 0 bases, with 4 bases left between them. This chain's CDR3 is CASSPYQETQYF. DNA of the CDR3: TGTGCCAGCAGCCCCTACCAAGAGACCCAGTACTTC.

This chain links TRBV27 with TRBJ2-7; D possibly corresponds to TRBD2 (5 bases). Germline V CDR1 and CDR2: MNHEY, SMNVEV (reference sequence). CDR3 length: 12 amino acids. Trimming took 5 bases from V and 7 from J, leaving 12 bases between them. The CDR3 here is CASSGGLGEQYF. DNA for the CDR3: TGTGCCAGCAGTGGCGGGTTAGGAGAGCAGTACTTC.

This clone was recorded a few times. The rearrangement links TRBV7-9 to TRBJ2-7; D is undetermined. This CDR3 has 12 residues. With 1 base removed from V and 3 bases from J, the gap between germline ends came to 4 bases. Germline-derived CDR1 and CDR2 are SEHNR and FQNEAQ (reference sequence). The CDR3 bases are TGTGCCAGCAGCTTAGAGAACTACGAGCAGTACTTC. This gives the protein CASSLENYEQYF.

The V gene is TRBV6-1, the J gene TRBJ1-4, with no clear D. From germline, CDR1 is MNHNS and CDR2 SASEGT. The CDR3 has 15 amino acids. With 3 bases removed from V and 0 bases from J, the gap between germline ends came to 8 bases. The chain's CDR3 is CASSETVATNEKLFF. The CDR3 DNA follows: TGTGCCAGCAGTGAGACGGTTGCAACTAATGAAAAACTGTTTTTT.

This clone has more than one count but fewer than ten. The chain carries TRBV6-5 and TRBJ1-6; TRBD1 agrees at 7 bases. J lost 7 bases, V lost 8 bases, and 8 bases had no gene match. The germline V gene encodes CDR1 MNHEY and CDR2 SVGAGI. The CDR3 length is 14 residues. The CDR3 DNA is TGTGCCAGCGGCCCTGGGACAGTCAATTCACCCCTCCACTTT. This sequence encodes CASGPGTVNSPLHF.

This clone is a singleton in its sample. The rearrangement joins TRBV9 to TRBJ2-2; D not resolved. In germline, CDR1 is SGDLS, CDR2 YYNGEE. This CDR3 comprises 13 residues. Trimming removed 0 bases from V and 6 bases from J, with 6 bases in between. The CDR3 DNA is TGTGCCAGCAGCGTAGTATCCTCCGGGGAGCTGTTTTTT. It codes for CASSVVSSGELFF.

V is TRBV9 and J is TRBJ2-4, with D possibly TRBD2 on 6 matching bases. The CDR3 runs 14 residues. Trimming pared 0 bases from V and 9 bases from J, leaving 13 bases between. Per germline, CDR1 SGDLS and CDR2 YYNGEE. The DNA for the CDR3 is TGTGCCAGCAGCGTAGCTTATCGGGGAGGCATTCAGTACTTC. Translation: CASSVAYRGGIQYF.

This chain links TRBV2 with TRBJ1-1; D gene ambiguous. V shed 2 bases and J shed 6 bases, with 4 bases lying between them. The CDR3 runs 11 residues. Per the germline V gene, CDR1 is SNHLY and CDR2 is FYNNEI. The CDR3 region has the DNA TGTGCCAGCAGTGAAACGCCTGAAGCTTTCTTT. It is translated as CASSETPEAFF.

The V gene is TRBV19, the J gene TRBJ2-7; TRBD2 might be the D (5 bases). Trimming shortened V by 5 bases and J by 2 bases, and 16 bases separated the two germline ends. This CDR3 is 15 amino acids long. Per the germline V gene, CDR1 is LNHDA and CDR2 is SQIVND (reference sequence). The CDR3 reads CASSPADGETYEQYF. CDR3 sequence (DNA): TGTGCCAGTAGTCCAGCGGACGGGGAGACCTACGAGCAGTACTTC.

This clone was seen only a few times. The genes are TRBV27 and TRBJ1-2; possible D gene TRBD1, 5 bases. This CDR3 comprises 10 residues. CDR1 is MNHEY, CDR2 SMNVEV, per germline (reference sequence). Deletions cut 8 bases from V and 8 bases from J, with 9 bases between. The CDR3 here is CASFRDGYTF. CDR3 coding DNA: TGTGCCAGCTTTCGGGACGGCTACACCTTC.

The rearrangement uses TRBV19 and TRBJ2-1; D might be TRBD2 (5 bases). In germline, CDR1 is LNHDA, CDR2 SQIVND (reference sequence). This CDR3 comprises 13 residues. Trimming removed 3 bases from V and 4 bases from J, with 7 bases in between. This CDR3 is CASSMRTYNEQFF. CDR3 sequence (DNA): TGTGCCAGTAGTATGCGGACTTACAATGAGCAGTTCTTC.

The chain uses TRBV7-2 and TRBJ2-5, with TRBD2 identical over 7 bases. V was pared by 5 bases and J by 5 bases, with 8 bases of the junction left unmatched. The CDR3 length is 14 residues. Germline assignment: CDR1 SGHTA and CDR2 FQGNSA. CDR3 amino acids: CASSLGEGRETQYF. CDR3 DNA: TGTGCCAGCAGCCTCGGGGAGGGCCGGGAGACCCAGTACTTC.